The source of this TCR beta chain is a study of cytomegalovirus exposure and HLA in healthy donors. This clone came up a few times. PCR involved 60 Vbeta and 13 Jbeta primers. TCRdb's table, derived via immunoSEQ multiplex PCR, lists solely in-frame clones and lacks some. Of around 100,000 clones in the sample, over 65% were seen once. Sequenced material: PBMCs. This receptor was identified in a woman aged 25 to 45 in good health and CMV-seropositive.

CDR3 sequence reads: CASSLYTGNTGELFF. CDR3 DNA: TGCGCCAGCAGCCTGTATACAGGGAACACCGGGGAGCTGTTTTTT. V gene TRBV5-1 combines with J gene TRBJ2-2, with D maybe TRBD1 (5 bases). CDR1 and CDR2 (germline): SGHRS, YFSETQ. This CDR3 comprises 15 residues. Trimming stripped 4 bases from V and 1 base from J, with 11 bases between.